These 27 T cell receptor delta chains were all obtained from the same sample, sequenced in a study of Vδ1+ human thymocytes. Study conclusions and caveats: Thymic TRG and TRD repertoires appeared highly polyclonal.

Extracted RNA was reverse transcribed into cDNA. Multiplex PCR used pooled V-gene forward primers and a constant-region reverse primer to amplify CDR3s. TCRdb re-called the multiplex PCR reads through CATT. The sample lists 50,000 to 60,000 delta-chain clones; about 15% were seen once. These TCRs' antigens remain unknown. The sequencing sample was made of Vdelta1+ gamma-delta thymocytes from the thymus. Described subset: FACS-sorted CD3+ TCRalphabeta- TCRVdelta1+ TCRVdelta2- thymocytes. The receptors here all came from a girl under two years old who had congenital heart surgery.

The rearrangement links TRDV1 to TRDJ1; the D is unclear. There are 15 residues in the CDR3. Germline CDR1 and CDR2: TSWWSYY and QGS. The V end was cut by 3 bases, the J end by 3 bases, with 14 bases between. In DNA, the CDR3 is TGTGCTCTTGGGGATTCCCAAATGGAGGCCGATAAACTCATCTTT. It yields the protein CALGDSQMEADKLIF.

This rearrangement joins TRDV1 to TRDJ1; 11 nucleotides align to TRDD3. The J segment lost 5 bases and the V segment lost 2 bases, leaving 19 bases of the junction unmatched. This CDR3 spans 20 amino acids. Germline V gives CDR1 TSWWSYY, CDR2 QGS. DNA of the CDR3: TGTGCTCTTGGGGAAGCTTCCGCCCTACTGGGGGATAGACGAGAGGATAAACTCATCTTT. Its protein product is CALGEASALLGDRREDKLIF.

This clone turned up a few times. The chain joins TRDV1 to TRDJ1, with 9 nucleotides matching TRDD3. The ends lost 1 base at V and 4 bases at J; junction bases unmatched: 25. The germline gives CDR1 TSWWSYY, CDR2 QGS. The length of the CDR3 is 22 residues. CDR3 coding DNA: TGTGCTCTTGGGGAACCTCTCACGTCGGGGATACGCGGGGCCGTGGGGAACGATAAACTCATCTTT. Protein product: CALGEPLTSGIRGAVGNDKLIF.

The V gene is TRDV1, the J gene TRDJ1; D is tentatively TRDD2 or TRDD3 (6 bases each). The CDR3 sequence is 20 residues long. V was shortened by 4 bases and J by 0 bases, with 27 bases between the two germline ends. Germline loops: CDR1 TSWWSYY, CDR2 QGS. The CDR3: CALGAWGPSDLGDDTDKLIF. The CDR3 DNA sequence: TGTGCTCTTGGGGCTTGGGGGCCTTCCGACCTTGGGGACGACACCGATAAACTCATCTTT.

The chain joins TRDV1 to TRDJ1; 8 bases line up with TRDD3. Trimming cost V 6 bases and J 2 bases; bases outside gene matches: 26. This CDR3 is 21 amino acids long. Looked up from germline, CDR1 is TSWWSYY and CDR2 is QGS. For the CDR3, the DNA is TGTGCTCTTGGCCCCAGGGCTCCCGTACAGTCCCTGGGGGACTTTACCGATAAACTCATCTTT. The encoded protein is CALGPRAPVQSLGDFTDKLIF.

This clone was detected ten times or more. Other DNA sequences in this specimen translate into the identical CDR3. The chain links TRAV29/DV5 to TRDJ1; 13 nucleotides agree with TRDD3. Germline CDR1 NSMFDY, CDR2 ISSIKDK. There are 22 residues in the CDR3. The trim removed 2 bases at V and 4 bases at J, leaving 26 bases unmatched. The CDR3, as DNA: TGTGCAGCAAGTCATTTTCCTTCCTACCACAGGTACTGGGGGATACGGAACGATAAACTCATCTTT. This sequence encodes CAASHFPSYHRYWGIRNDKLIF.

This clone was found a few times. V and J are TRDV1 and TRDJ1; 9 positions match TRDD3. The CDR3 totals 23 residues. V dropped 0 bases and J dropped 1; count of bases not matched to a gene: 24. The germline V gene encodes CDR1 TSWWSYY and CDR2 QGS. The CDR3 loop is CALGELFSFTPPGGFGGTDKLIF. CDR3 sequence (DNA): TGTGCTCTTGGGGAACTTTTTTCATTCACCCCGCCTGGGGGATTTGGGGGCACCGATAAACTCATCTTT.

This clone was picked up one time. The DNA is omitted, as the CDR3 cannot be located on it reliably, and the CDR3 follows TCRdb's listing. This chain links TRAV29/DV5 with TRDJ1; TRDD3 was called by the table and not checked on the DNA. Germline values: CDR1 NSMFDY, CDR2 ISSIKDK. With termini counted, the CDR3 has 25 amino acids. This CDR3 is CSVLLCSKRARDFYWGILVADKLIF.

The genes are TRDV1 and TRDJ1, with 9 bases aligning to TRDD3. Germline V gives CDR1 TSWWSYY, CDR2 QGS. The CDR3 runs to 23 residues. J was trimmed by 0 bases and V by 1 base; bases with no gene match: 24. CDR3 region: CALGEQSYLGDQGYNLHTDKLIF. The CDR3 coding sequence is TGTGCTCTTGGGGAACAGTCCTACCTGGGGGATCAGGGCTACAACCTCCACACCGATAAACTCATCTTT.

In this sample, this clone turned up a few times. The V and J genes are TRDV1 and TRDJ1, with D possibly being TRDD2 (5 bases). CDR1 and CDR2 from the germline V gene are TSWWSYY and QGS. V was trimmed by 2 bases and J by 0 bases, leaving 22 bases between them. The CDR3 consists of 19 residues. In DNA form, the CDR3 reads TGTGCTCTTGGGGAAGGTACGGTCCCCCTTCTTTTGTACACCGATAAACTCATCTTT. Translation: CALGEGTVPLLLYTDKLIF.

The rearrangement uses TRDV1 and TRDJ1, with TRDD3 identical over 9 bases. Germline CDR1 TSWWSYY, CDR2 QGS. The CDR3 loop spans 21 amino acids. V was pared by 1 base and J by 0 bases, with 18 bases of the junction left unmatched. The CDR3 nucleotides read TGTGCTCTTGGGGAACAAAATCCTAGAATCCACTGGGGGACCTACACCGATAAACTCATCTTT. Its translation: CALGEQNPRIHWGTYTDKLIF.

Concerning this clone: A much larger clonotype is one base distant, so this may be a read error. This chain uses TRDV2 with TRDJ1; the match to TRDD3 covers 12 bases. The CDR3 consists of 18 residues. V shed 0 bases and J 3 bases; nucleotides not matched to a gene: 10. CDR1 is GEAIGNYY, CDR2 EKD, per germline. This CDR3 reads CACDTEGWGIRGADKLIF. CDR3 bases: TGTGCCTGTGACACCGAGGGCTGGGGGATACGCGGCGCCGATAAACTCATCTTT.

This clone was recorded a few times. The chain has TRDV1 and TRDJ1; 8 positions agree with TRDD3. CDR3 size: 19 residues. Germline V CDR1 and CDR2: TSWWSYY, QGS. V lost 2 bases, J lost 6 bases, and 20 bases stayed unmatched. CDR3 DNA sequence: TGTGCTCTTGGGGAAAGGGCCCCCTACGGGCTGGGGGACCCCTATAAACTCATCTTT. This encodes CALGERAPYGLGDPYKLIF.

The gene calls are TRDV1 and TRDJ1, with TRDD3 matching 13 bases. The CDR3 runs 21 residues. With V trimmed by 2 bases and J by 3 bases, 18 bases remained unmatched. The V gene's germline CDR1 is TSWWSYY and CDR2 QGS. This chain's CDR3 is CALGEALYVLGDTAGPDKLIF. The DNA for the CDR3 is TGTGCTCTTGGGGAAGCACTCTATGTACTGGGGGATACGGCCGGACCCGATAAACTCATCTTT.

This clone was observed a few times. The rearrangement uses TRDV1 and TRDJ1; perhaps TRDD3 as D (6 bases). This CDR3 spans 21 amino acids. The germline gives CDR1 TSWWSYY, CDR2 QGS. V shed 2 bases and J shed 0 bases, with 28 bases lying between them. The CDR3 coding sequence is TGTGCTCTTGGGGAATCGACCGGGGGCTGGGGACCCTCTGAGTACACCGATAAACTCATCTTT. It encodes CALGESTGGWGPSEYTDKLIF.

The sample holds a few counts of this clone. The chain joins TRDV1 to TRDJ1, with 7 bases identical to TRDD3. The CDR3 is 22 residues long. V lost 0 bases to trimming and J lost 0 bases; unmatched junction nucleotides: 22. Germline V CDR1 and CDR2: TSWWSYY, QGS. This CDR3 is CALGELVTWPPLGIGDTDKLIF. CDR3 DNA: TGTGCTCTTGGGGAACTAGTGACGTGGCCTCCCCTGGGGATAGGAGACACCGATAAACTCATCTTT.

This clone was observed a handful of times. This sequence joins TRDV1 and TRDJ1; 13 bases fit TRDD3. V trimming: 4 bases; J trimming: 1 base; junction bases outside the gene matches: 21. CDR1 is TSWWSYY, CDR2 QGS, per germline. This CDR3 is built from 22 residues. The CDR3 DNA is TGTGCTCTTGGGGTCCCCCATGGCCAAATTTACTGGGGGATACGCGGCACCGATAAACTCATCTTT. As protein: CALGVPHGQIYWGIRGTDKLIF.

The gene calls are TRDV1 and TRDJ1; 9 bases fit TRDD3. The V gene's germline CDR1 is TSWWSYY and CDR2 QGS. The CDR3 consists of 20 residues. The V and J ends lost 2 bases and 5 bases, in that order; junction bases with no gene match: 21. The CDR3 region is CALGELPNPVLGELEDKLIF. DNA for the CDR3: TGTGCTCTTGGGGAATTGCCCAATCCCGTACTGGGGGAACTGGAGGATAAACTCATCTTT.

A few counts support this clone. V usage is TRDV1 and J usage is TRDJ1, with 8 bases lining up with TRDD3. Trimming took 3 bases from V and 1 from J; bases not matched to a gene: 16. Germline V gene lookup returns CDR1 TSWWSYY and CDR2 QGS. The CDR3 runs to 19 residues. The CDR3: CALGDHPPSRTGGTDKLIF. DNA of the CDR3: TGTGCTCTTGGGGACCACCCCCCTTCCCGTACTGGGGGCACCGATAAACTCATCTTT.

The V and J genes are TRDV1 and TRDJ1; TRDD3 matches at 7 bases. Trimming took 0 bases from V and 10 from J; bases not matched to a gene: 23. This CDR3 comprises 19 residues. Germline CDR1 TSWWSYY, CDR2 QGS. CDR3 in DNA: TGTGCTCTTGGGGAACTCCCTCCATCTCCCTCTGGGGGTCACGGAGGACTCATCTTT. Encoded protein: CALGELPPSPSGGHGGLIF.

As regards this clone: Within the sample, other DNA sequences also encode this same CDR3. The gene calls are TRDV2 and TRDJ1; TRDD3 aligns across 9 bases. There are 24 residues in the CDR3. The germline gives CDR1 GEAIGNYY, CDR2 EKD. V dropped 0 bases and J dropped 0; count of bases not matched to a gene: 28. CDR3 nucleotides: TGTGCCTGTGACACCGATACGGATTACTGGGGGACCCGTACGGTTAAAGGGTACACCGATAAACTCATCTTT. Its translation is CACDTDTDYWGTRTVKGYTDKLIF.

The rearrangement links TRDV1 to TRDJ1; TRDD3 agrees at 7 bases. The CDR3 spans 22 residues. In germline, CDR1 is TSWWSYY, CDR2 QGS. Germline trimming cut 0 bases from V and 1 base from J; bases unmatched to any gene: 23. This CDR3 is CALGELTMYPAVLGLCTDKLIF. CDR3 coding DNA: TGTGCTCTTGGGGAACTGACAATGTATCCGGCGGTACTGGGGCTTTGCACCGATAAACTCATCTTT.

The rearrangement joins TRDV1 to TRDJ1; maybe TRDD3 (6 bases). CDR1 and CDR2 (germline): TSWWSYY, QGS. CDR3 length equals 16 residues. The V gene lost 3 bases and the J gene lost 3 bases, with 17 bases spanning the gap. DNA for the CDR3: TGTGCTCTTGGGGAGTCCAAGGGGGAAGGCCCCGATAAACTCATCTTT. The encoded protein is CALGESKGEGPDKLIF.

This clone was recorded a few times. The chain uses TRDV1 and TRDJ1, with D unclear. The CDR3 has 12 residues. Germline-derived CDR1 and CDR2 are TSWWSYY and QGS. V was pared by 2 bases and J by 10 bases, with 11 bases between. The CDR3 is CALGEGSGSLIF. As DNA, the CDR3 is TGTGCTCTTGGGGAAGGGTCCGGATCACTCATCTTT.

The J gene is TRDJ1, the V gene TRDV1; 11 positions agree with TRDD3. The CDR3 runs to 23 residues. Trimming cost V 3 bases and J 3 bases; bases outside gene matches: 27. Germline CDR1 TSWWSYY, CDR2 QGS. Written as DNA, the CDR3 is TGTGCTCTTGGGGACGAGACTAAATGGGCCAACTTAGTTGGGGGATACGTCCCCGATAAACTCATCTTT. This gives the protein CALGDETKWANLVGGYVPDKLIF.

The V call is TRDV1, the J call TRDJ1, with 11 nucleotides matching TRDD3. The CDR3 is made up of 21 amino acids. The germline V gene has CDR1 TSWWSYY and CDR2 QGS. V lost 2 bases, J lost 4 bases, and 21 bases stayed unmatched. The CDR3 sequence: CALGEKGYHWGIKGPIDKLIF. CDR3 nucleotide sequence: TGTGCTCTTGGGGAAAAGGGCTATCACTGGGGGATAAAGGGCCCCATCGATAAACTCATCTTT.

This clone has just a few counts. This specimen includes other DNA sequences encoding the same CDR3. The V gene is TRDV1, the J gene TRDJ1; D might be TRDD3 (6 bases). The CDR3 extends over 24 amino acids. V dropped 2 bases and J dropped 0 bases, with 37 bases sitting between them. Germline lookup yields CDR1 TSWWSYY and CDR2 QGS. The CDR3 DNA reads TGTGCTCTTGGGGAAGGGAGGGAACAGTGGGGGCCCCGCGGCCCGTACCCGTACACCGATAAACTCATCTTT. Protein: CALGEGREQWGPRGPYPYTDKLIF.